The 31 T cell receptor beta chains listed next were all sequenced from one sample in a study of cytomegalovirus exposure and HLA in healthy donors. The table came from immunoSEQ multiplex PCR; TCRdb's copy has only in-frame clones and leaves some out. The sample records 200,000 to 250,000 clones, 87% being singletons. Sequenced: PBMCs. The receptor set was obtained from a man younger than 30 in good health and CMV-seropositive.

This rearrangement joins TRBV30 to TRBJ1-1; D is unclear. This CDR3 is built from 16 residues. Germline V CDR1 and CDR2: GTSNPN, SVGIG (reference sequence). The V and J ends lost 1 base and 0 bases respectively, with 15 bases between them. DNA of the CDR3: TGTGCCTGGAGTGACCCGCTGAGGCACATGAACACTGAAGCTTTCTTT. Translating it yields CAWSDPLRHMNTEAFF.

This rearrangement joins TRBV15 to TRBJ2-2; 7 nucleotides line up with TRBD2. Germline V CDR1 and CDR2: LNHNV, YYDKDF (reference sequence). CDR3 length: 15 residues. The V gene end was trimmed by 1 base and the J gene end by 1 base; junction bases not matched to a gene: 0. The CDR3 sequence is CATSRAGGNTGELFF. The CDR3, as DNA: TGTGCCACCAGCAGAGCGGGAGGGAACACCGGGGAGCTGTTTTTT.

This clone turned up a few times. V is TRBV7-9 and J is TRBJ1-2; TRBD1 agrees at 8 bases. Germline assignment: CDR1 SEHNR and CDR2 FQNEAQ (reference sequence). V trimming: 5 bases; J trimming: 6 bases; junction bases outside the gene matches: 14. CDR3 size: 16 residues. Written as DNA, the CDR3 is TGTGCCAGCAGCCACCCCTTACTGGGACAGGAGAATGGCTACACCTTC. This sequence encodes CASSHPLLGQENGYTF.

This clone was counted between two and nine times. The V and J genes are TRBV19 and TRBJ2-2; 9 bases are shared with TRBD1. From germline, CDR1 is LNHDA and CDR2 SQIVND (reference sequence). J lost 6 bases, V lost 7 bases, and 6 bases had no gene match. The CDR3 totals 14 residues. CDR3 sequence: CASKLTGGPGELFF. CDR3 nucleotides: TGTGCCAGTAAATTGACAGGGGGTCCCGGGGAGCTGTTTTTT.

The rearrangement links TRBV6-1 to TRBJ1-1; D remains unclear. Germline assignment: CDR1 MNHNS and CDR2 SASEGT. This CDR3 has 13 residues. V was trimmed by 10 bases and J by 11 bases, leaving 23 bases between them. CDR3 sequence reads: CATRPGNHIQAFF. The DNA of the CDR3 is TGTGCCACCCGGCCGGGAAACCACATCCAGGCTTTCTTT.

This chain links TRBV2 with TRBJ1-2; weak D call: TRBD1 (6 bases). This CDR3 comprises 15 residues. Trimming pared 4 bases from V and 0 bases from J, leaving 12 bases between. From germline, CDR1 is SNHLY and CDR2 FYNNEI. The CDR3 sequence: CASSVSGATNYGYTF. CDR3 DNA sequence: TGTGCCAGCAGTGTTTCAGGGGCGACTAACTATGGCTACACCTTC.

The chain combines TRBV18 with TRBJ1-5; 9 bases align to TRBD1. J gave up 7 bases and V 4 bases, and 14 bases lay outside the gene matches. This CDR3 has 17 amino acids. Germline loops: CDR1 KGHSH, CDR2 LQKENI. The CDR3 loop reads CASSRSEVGQGRQPQHF. CDR3 DNA: TGTGCCAGCTCACGCTCAGAGGTGGGACAGGGACGGCAGCCCCAGCATTTT.

The chain combines TRBV11-2 with TRBJ2-3; perhaps TRBD2 as D (6 bases). The V end lost 5 bases, the J end lost 5 bases, and 8 bases lay between the germline ends. From germline, CDR1 is SGHAT and CDR2 FQNNGV. The CDR3 is made up of 12 amino acids. The chain's CDR3 is CASSPSVDTQYF. CDR3 nucleotides: TGTGCCAGCAGCCCTAGCGTAGATACGCAGTATTTT.

This chain uses TRBV5-4 with TRBJ2-7; a weak D match, TRBD1 (7 bases). The CDR3 loop spans 14 amino acids. V gave up 6 bases and J gave up 1 base, with 14 bases separating them. CDR1 is SGHNT, CDR2 YYREEE, per germline (reference sequence). The CDR3 reads CASTRQGGSYEQYF. In DNA, the CDR3 is TGTGCCAGCACCCGACAGGGAGGTTCCTACGAGCAGTACTTC.

Only a few counts were recorded for this clone. The rearrangement joins TRBV7-8 to TRBJ1-2; no definite D call. The length of the CDR3 is 13 residues. V lost 5 bases and J 5 bases, leaving 12 bases between the germline ends. CDR1 is SGHVS, CDR2 FQNEAQ, per germline. This CDR3 reads CASSPENLYGYTF. The CDR3, as DNA: TGTGCCAGCAGCCCGGAGAATTTATATGGCTACACCTTC.

The chain uses TRBV6-6 and TRBJ1-2, with TRBD1 as a possible D gene (6 bases). The germline gives CDR1 MNHNY, CDR2 SVGAGI (reference sequence). The CDR3 has 15 residues. V was clipped by 0 bases and J by 6 bases, with 14 bases between them. The CDR3 sequence is CASSYSGGAPDGYTF. In nucleotides, the CDR3 is TGTGCCAGCAGTTACTCAGGGGGGGCCCCAGATGGCTACACCTTC.

The gene calls are TRBV29-1 and TRBJ2-3, with TRBD2 matching over 9 bases. Trimming removed 4 bases from V and 3 bases from J; junction bases left unmatched: 8. Germline V gives CDR1 SQVTM, CDR2 ANQGSEA. This CDR3 is 15 amino acids long. This CDR3 is CSVVVAGVGTDTQYF. The CDR3 DNA is TGCAGCGTTGTAGTAGCGGGAGTGGGAACAGATACGCAGTATTTT.

The V and J genes are TRBV6-6 and TRBJ2-2; 7 nucleotides agree with TRBD2. CDR3 length: 15 amino acids. Germline trimming cut 7 bases from V and 6 bases from J; bases unmatched to any gene: 11. CDR1 and CDR2 (germline): MNHNY, SVGAGI (reference sequence). CDR3 residues: CASIERGSLAGELFF. The CDR3 region has the DNA TGTGCCAGCATCGAACGCGGGAGTCTGGCCGGGGAGCTGTTTTTT.

The chain is built from TRBV5-1 and TRBJ2-1, with 9 bases that match TRBD1. Per germline, CDR1 SGHRS and CDR2 YFSETQ. V dropped 8 bases and J dropped 7; count of bases not matched to a gene: 10. The length of the CDR3 is 14 residues. The CDR3 here is CASFPGQGNNEQFF. In DNA, the CDR3 is TGCGCCAGTTTTCCGGGACAGGGAAATAATGAGCAGTTCTTC.

The V and J genes are TRBV29-1 and TRBJ2-1; 11 bases line up with TRBD2. This CDR3 has 15 amino acids. The junction had 3 bases not matched to a gene; V was cut back by 0 bases and J by 5 bases. Germline CDR1 and CDR2: SQVTM and ANQGSEA. The CDR3 DNA follows: TGCAGCGTTGAAGACCCGACTAGCGGGAACAATGAGCAGTTCTTC. Translating it yields CSVEDPTSGNNEQFF.

This clone was detected once. The chain links TRBV29-1 to TRBJ2-3, with no clear D. CDR1 is SQVTM and CDR2 is ANQGSEA in the germline V gene. The CDR3 runs to 13 residues. V shed 3 bases and J shed 7 bases, with 14 bases lying between them. In DNA form, the CDR3 reads TGCAGCGTTGATCTGGCCAGTGGGCATACGCAGTATTTT. It is translated as CSVDLASGHTQYF.

This rearrangement joins TRBV6-1 to TRBJ1-2; 7 nucleotides agree with TRBD1. Trimming took 6 bases from V and 4 from J; bases not matched to a gene: 8. Germline CDR1 and CDR2: MNHNS and SASEGT. This CDR3 comprises 14 residues. The CDR3 sequence: CASSMGQSIYGYTF. The CDR3 nucleotides read TGTGCCAGCAGCATGGGACAGAGTATCTATGGCTACACCTTC.

The chain employs TRBV28 and TRBJ2-7, with D perhaps TRBD1 or TRBD2 (6 bases each). This CDR3 has 15 amino acids. V was pared by 1 base and J by 7 bases, with 17 bases between. Per germline, CDR1 MDHEN and CDR2 SYDVKM. The CDR3 DNA reads TGTGCCAGCAGTTTATTTGAACAGGGCCGGGGGGAGCAGTACTTC. As protein: CASSLFEQGRGEQYF.

The rearrangement uses TRBV6-5 and TRBJ1-4; a possible D gene is TRBD1 (5 bases). V was trimmed by 2 bases and J by 6 bases, leaving 10 bases between them. CDR3 size: 14 residues. Germline CDR1 and CDR2: MNHEY and SVGAGI. The CDR3 DNA reads as TGTGCCAGCAGTTACGGGGGGAAGCATGAAAAACTGTTTTTT. Translated: CASSYGGKHEKLFF.

There are a few counts of this clone. The gene calls are TRBV9 and TRBJ1-2; maybe TRBD1 (6 bases). CDR3 length equals 14 residues. Per the germline V gene, CDR1 is SGDLS and CDR2 is YYNGEE. V was cut by 0 bases and J by 7 bases, with 13 bases left in between. In DNA form, the CDR3 reads TGTGCCAGCAGCGTAGCGATCGGGACAACTGGCTACACCTTC. Translating gives CASSVAIGTTGYTF.

As DNA, the CDR3 is TGTGCCAGCAGTGGAGTTAGCACAGATACGCAGTATTTT. Translated, it gives CASSGVSTDTQYF. The chain links TRBV2 to TRBJ2-3; D is undetermined. The germline CDR1 and CDR2 sequences are SNHLY and FYNNEI. This CDR3 contains 13 residues. Between the trimmed V and J ends, which lost 4 bases and 0 bases, there was a span of 5 bases.

This clone was detected once. The chain has TRBV2 and TRBJ2-1; a possible D gene is TRBD2 (6 bases). V shed 8 bases and J shed 3 bases, with 14 bases lying between them. CDR1 and CDR2 (germline): SNHLY, FYNNEI. The CDR3 runs 14 residues. CDR3 bases: TGTGCCAGCCATGGGGGGAAGTACTACAATGAGCAGTTCTTC. Its translation: CASHGGKYYNEQFF.

V gene TRBV7-2 combines with J gene TRBJ1-2; D possibly corresponds to TRBD1 (5 bases). Germline V gene data show CDR1 as SGHTA and CDR2 as FQGNSA. The CDR3 covers 15 residues. V was clipped by 1 base and J by 6 bases, with 15 bases between them. The CDR3 spells CASSLGGVTKHGYTF. The CDR3 coding sequence is TGTGCCAGCAGCTTAGGGGGGGTCACCAAGCATGGCTACACCTTC.

The chain uses TRBV7-9 and TRBJ1-1; D uncertain. Germline V gives CDR1 SEHNR, CDR2 FQNEAQ (reference sequence). Trimming removed 0 bases from V and 3 bases from J, with 5 bases in between. This CDR3 region has 13 residues. The CDR3 is CASSLAGDTEAFF. The CDR3 DNA follows: TGTGCCAGCAGCTTAGCTGGGGACACTGAAGCTTTCTTT.

This chain connects TRBV7-7 to TRBJ1-1; no clear D. Germline V CDR1 and CDR2: SSHAT, FNYEAQ (reference sequence). The length of the CDR3 is 15 residues. V was cut by 1 base and J by 3 bases, with 12 bases left in between. Written as DNA, the CDR3 is TGTGCCAGCAGCTTAGTATCCTGGACGCACACTGAAGCTTTCTTT. It encodes CASSLVSWTHTEAFF.

The chain couples TRBV27 to TRBJ2-2; 10 nucleotides agree with TRBD2. CDR3 size: 17 residues. Losses at the gene ends were 2 bases for V and 3 bases for J; bases not matched to a gene: 6. The germline CDR1 and CDR2 sequences are MNHEY and SMNVEV (reference sequence). CDR3 sequence: CASSLIGTSDYTGELFF. As DNA, the CDR3 is TGTGCCAGCAGTTTAATAGGGACTAGCGACTACACCGGGGAGCTGTTTTTT.

This clone was seen only once. The CDR3 DNA is TGCGCCAGCAGCTTTACAGAGACTAATGAAAAACTGTTTTTT. It yields the protein CASSFTETNEKLFF. The gene calls are TRBV5-1 and TRBJ1-4; D unresolved. CDR1 and CDR2 (germline): SGHRS, YFSETQ. This CDR3 is built from 14 residues. V lost 2 bases to trimming and J lost 2 bases, with 7 bases between them.

V and J are TRBV27 and TRBJ2-1, with a weak D call TRBD1 (6 bases). V gave up 0 bases and J gave up 5 bases, with 11 bases separating them. Germline V lookup: CDR1 MNHEY, CDR2 SMNVEV (reference sequence). The CDR3 has 15 residues. CDR3: CASSLSRQGNNEQFF. CDR3 sequence (DNA): TGTGCCAGCAGTTTATCTAGGCAGGGGAACAATGAGCAGTTCTTC.

V gene TRBV7-9 combines with J gene TRBJ2-7, with a weak D call TRBD2 (5 bases). Between the trimmed V and J ends, which lost 4 bases and 2 bases, there was a span of 6 bases. The germline gives CDR1 SEHNR, CDR2 FQNEAQ (reference sequence). The CDR3 has 12 amino acids. CDR3 residues: CASSSGTYEQYF. The CDR3 bases are TGTGCCAGCAGCTCCGGGACCTACGAGCAGTACTTC. Supplemented by reference TRBV7-9 and TRBJ2-7, the full variable domain reads DTGVSQNPRHKITKRGQNVTFRCDPISEHNRLYWYRQTLGQGPEFLTYFQNEAQLEKSRLLSDRFSAERPKGSFSTLEIQRTEQGDSAMYLCASSSGTYEQYFGPGTRLTVT.

CDR3 DNA: TGTGCCAGCAGCTCAAGCGGCGGGGGGGATACGCAGTATTTT. Its translation: CASSSSGGGDTQYF. This chain uses TRBV7-3 with TRBJ2-3; 8 nucleotides align to TRBD2. Per germline, CDR1 SGHTA and CDR2 FQGTGA. Trimming removed 4 bases from V and 6 bases from J; junction bases left unmatched: 6. The CDR3 totals 14 residues.

The chain uses TRBV11-2 and TRBJ1-2; no clear D gene. The CDR3 totals 14 residues. Trimming took off 1 base at V and 2 bases at J, with 8 bases between the two ends. Germline CDR1 reads SGHAT; CDR2 reads FQNNGV. The DNA of the CDR3 is TGTGCCAGCAGCTTAGTACATAGGAACTATGGCTACACCTTC. As protein: CASSLVHRNYGYTF.